The T cell receptor (beta chain) under discussion was sequenced for a study of shared clonotypes between healthy human individuals. Looking at the study overall: Plates per donor: three CD4 naive, three CD4 memory, two CD8 naive, one CD8 memory.

Within Nashville, Tennessee resided all donors, each a Caucasian adult. Generated by immunoSEQ multiplex PCR, the TCRdb table keeps only in-frame clones and is missing some. The sample has 650,000 to 800,000 clones; around 77% are singletons. This clone came up a few times. The V end was cut by 6 bases, the J end by 2 bases, with 8 bases between. This CDR3 has 14 amino acids. Germline loops: CDR1 SNHLY, CDR2 FYNNEI. The chain employs TRBV2 and TRBJ1-6, with a weak D call TRBD1 (6 bases). The source of this sequence is a woman in her 30s in good health. Sequences were obtained from memory CD4+ T cells sorted from blood. Described subset: CD45RA-negative fraction. CDR3: CASSRDTYNSPLHF. The CDR3 DNA sequence: TGTGCCAGCAGCCGGGACACCTATAATTCACCCCTCCACTTT.